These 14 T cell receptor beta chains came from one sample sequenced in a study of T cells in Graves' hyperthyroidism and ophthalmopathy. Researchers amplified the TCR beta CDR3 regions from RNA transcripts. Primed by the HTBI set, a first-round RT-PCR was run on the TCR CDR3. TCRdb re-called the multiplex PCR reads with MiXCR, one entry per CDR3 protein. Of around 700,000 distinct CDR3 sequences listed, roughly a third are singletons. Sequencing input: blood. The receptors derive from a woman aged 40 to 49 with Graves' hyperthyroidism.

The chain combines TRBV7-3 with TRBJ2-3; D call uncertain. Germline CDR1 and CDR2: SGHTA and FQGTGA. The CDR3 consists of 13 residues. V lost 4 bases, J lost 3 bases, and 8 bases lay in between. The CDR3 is CASSSSFTDTQYF. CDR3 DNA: TGTGCCAGCAGCTCTAGTTTTACAGATACGCAGTATTTT.

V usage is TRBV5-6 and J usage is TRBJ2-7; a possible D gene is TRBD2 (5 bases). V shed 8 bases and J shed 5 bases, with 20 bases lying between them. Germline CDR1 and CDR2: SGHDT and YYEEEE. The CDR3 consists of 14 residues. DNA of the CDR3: TGTGCCAGTGGGAAAGCGGTGACTTCTGACGAGCAGTACTTC. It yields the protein CASGKAVTSDEQYF.

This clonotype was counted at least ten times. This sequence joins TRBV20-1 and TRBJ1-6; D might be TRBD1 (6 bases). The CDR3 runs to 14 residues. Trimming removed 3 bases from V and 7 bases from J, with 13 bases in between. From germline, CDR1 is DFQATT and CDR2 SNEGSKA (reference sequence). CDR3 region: CSASPQGSNSPLHF. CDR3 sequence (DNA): TGCAGTGCTAGCCCACAGGGAAGCAATTCACCCCTCCACTTT.

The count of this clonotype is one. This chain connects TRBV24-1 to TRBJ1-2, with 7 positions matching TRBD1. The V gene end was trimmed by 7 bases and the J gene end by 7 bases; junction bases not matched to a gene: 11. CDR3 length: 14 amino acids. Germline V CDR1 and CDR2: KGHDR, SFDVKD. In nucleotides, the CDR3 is TGTGCCACCAGAGTAACGGGGACAGACTGTGGCTACACCTTC. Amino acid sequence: CATRVTGTDCGYTF.

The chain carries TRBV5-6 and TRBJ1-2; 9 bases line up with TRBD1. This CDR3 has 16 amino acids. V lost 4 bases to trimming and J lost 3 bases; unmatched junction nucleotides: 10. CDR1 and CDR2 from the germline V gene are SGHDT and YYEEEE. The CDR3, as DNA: TGTGCCAGCAGCGCGTTCCGGGACAGGGAGGACTATGGCTACACCTTC. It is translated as CASSAFRDREDYGYTF.

CDR3 sequence (DNA): TGTGCCACCAGCCTAGGTAGGGAGGGAGGAGATACGCAGTATTTT. It yields the protein CATSLGREGGDTQYF. This chain links TRBV15 with TRBJ2-3, with 7 bases fitting TRBD2. The CDR3 runs to 15 residues. Looked up from germline, CDR1 is LNHNV and CDR2 is YYDKDF (reference sequence). V trimming: 5 bases; J trimming: 5 bases; junction bases outside the gene matches: 10.

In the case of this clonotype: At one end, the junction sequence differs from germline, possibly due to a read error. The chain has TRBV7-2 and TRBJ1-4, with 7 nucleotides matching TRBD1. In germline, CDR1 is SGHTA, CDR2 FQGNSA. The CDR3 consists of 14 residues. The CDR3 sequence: CASSKGGQNGKLFF. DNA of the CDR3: TGTGCCAGCAGCAAAGGGGGCCAGAATGGAAAACTGTTTTTT. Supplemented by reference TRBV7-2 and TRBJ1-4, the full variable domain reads GAGVSQSPSNKVTEKGKDVELRCDPISGHTALYWYRQSLGQGLEFLIYFQGNSAPDKSGLPSDRFSAERTGGSVSTLTIQRTQQEDSAVYLCASSKGGQNGKLFFGSGTQLSVL.

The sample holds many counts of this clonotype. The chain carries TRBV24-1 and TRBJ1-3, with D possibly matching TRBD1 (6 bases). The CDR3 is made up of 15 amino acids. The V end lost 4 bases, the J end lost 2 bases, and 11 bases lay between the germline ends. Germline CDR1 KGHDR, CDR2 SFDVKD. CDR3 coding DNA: TGTGCCACCAGTGACCACAGGGATGCTGGAAACACCATATATTTT. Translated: CATSDHRDAGNTIYF.

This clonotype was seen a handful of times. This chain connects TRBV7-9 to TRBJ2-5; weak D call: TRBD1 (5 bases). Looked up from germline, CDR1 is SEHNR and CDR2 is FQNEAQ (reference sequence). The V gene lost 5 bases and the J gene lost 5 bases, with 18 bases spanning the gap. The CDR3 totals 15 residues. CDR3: CASSPRTRSGETQYF. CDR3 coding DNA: TGTGCCAGCAGCCCGCGGACCCGATCAGGGGAGACCCAGTACTTC.

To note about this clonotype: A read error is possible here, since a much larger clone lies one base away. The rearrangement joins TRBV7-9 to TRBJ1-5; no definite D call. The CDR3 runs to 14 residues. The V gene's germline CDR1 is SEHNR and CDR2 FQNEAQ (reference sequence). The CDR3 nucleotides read TGTGTCAGCAGCTTGGAAGACCGGCATCAGCCCCAGCATTTT. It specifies CVSSLEDRHQPQHF. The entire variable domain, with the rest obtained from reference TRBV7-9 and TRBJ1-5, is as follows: DTGVSQNPRHKITKRGQNVTFRCDPISEHNRLYWYRQTLGQGPEFLTYFQNEAQLEKSRLLSDRFSAERPKGSFSTLEIQRTEQGDSAMYLCVSSLEDRHQPQHFGDGTRLSIL.

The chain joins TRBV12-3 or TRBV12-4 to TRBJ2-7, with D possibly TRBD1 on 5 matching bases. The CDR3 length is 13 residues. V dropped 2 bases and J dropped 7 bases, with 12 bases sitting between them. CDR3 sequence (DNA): TGTGCCAGCAGTTTAAAGGGGTCAGAAGAGCAGTACTTC. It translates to CASSLKGSEEQYF.

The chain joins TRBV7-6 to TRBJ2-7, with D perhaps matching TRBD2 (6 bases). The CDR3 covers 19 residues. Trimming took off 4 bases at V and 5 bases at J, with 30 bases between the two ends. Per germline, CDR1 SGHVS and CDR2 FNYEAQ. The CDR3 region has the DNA TGTGCCAGCAGCTCCCTTTTACCCCATGGAGGGATTTTTCGAAACGAGCAGTACTTC. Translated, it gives CASSSLLPHGGIFRNEQYF.

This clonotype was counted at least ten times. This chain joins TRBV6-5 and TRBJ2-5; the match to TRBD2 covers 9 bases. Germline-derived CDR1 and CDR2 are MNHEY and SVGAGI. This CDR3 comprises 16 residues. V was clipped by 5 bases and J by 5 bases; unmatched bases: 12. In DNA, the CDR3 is TGTGCCAGCAGTCCCCCTGGGCTAGCGGGACGGGAGACCCAGTACTTC. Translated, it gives CASSPPGLAGRETQYF.

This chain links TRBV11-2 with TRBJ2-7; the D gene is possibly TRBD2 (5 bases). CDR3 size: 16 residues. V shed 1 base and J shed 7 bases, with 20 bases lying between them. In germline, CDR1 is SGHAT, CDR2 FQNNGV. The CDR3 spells CASSLAGSGSYNEQYF. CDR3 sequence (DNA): TGTGCCAGCAGCTTAGCGGGGTCAGGATCCTACAATGAGCAGTACTTC.